This is a list of T cell receptor beta chains from one sample in a study of T cell responses to AZD1222 COVID-19 vaccine. Method: immunoSEQ multiplex PCR; TCRdb's copy keeps in-frame clones and lacks some. The sample lists about 150,000 clones, 80% to 90% occurring once. The sequencing here drew on peripheral blood, taken after recovery from COVID-19. These receptors came from an adult who had recovered from COVID-19. The conserved cysteine and the conserved F or W are not part of the CDR3 here.

V gene	J gene	CDR3 protein
TRBV5-1	TRBJ2-1	ASSLVEGSDEQF
TRBV6-4	TRBJ1-1	ASRATLNTEAF
TRBV27	TRBJ2-7	ASSLLKGSYEQY
TRBV9	TRBJ1-2	ASRGAAKRGYT
TRBV7-9	TRBJ2-5	ASSLESQETQY
TRBV11-3	TRBJ2-6	ASSPAVGANALT
TRBV19	TRBJ1-1	ASRVPPGTNTEAF
TRBV5-1	TRBJ2-6	ASSFRAGTTGANVLT
TRBV28	TRBJ1-2	ASSLPGYGYT
TRBV7-9	TRBJ2-1	ASSLSLAGAEQF
TRBV19	TRBJ1-1	ASSSDRETEAF
TRBV5-4	TRBJ2-2	ASSRDRGKHGELF
TRBV5-1	TRBJ2-3	ASSFTQGSTDTQY
TRBV7-3	TRBJ1-1	ASESPGQARF
TRBV10-2	TRBJ2-3	ASSPNLPERGDTQY
TRBV7-8	TRBJ1-1	ASSLVRGTENTEAF
TRBV6-4	TRBJ1-1	ASRAGVGNTEAF
TRBV9	TRBJ1-3	ASSQRADAGNTIY
TRBV7-8	TRBJ2-7	ASSPWGRAEQY
TRBV5-1	TRBJ2-3	ASSLGVTRDTQY
TRBV5-1	TRBJ1-2	ASSRYQKTGLRGYT
TRBV12-1	TRBJ2-7	ASSFTGYEQY
TRBV29-1	TRBJ2-1	SSAPSSYNEQF
TRBV28	TRBJ2-1	ASSLSRNEQF
TRBV18	TRBJ1-6	ASSPTGGGSPLH
TRBV24-1	TRBJ2-3	ATSESDTQY
TRBV28	TRBJ1-1	ASSLGGSTEAF
TRBV6-6	TRBJ2-4	ASSVRDRGNIQY
TRBV28	TRBJ2-7	ASSSSRLGEYTSYEQY
TRBV27	TRBJ1-6	ASSFTSGASNSPLH
TRBV5-6	TRBJ1-1	ASSWDRDTEAF
TRBV18	TRBJ1-2	ASSPQVLNYGYT
TRBV6-9	TRBJ2-7	ASSQPTPGATYEQY
TRBV19	TRBJ2-7	ASSSTPSYEQY
TRBV6-5	TRBJ2-3	ASTPGGTDTQY
TRBV7-2	TRBJ1-2	ASIPDRGNYGYT
TRBV9	TRBJ1-2	ASSVGGSNYGYT
TRBV7-6	TRBJ2-5	ASSLEVGAQY
TRBV29-1	TRBJ1-5	SARSSNQPQH
TRBV28	TRBJ1-1	ASSSGEAF
TRBV20-1	TRBJ1-1	SARVGGAAF
TRBV4-1	TRBJ2-1	ASSPGVEGEQF